Sequencing of this T cell receptor (beta chain) was carried out in a study of blood T cell repertoires in COVID-19. Per the germline V gene, CDR1 is LGHDT and CDR2 is YNNKEL (reference sequence). Unmatched junction bases numbered 11, after V lost 2 bases and J lost 9 bases. This CDR3 region has 17 residues. Original handling: Using reference gene primer amplification, nucleated cell counts were estimated. Assay used: immunoSEQ multiplex PCR; TCRdb lists only in-frame clones, some missing. V, J and clone size derive from that table, while D and trimming were established from the DNA sequence. In the table there are a few hundred thousand clones, 80% to 90% of which are singletons. Enrolled through a virtual design, the participants were between roughly 18 and 89 years of age and came from 24 US areas.

The specimen was PBMCs or T cells enriched from blood (not recorded which). The chain carries TRBV3-1 (or the pseudogene TRBV3-2) and TRBJ1-6, with 9 positions matching TRBD1. The sequence was obtained from a woman between 45 and 65 years old who had recovered from COVID-19. This CDR3 reads CASSQYSGQGMGSPLHF. CDR3 DNA sequence: TGTGCCAGCAGCCAATACTCGGGACAGGGAATGGGTTCACCCCTCCACTTT.